Shown below are 27 T cell receptor beta chains from a single sample sequenced in a study of T-cell reconstitution after alpha-beta-depleted transplantation in children. A TCRbeta library incorporating unique molecular identifiers was prepared. TCRdb fed the PCR reads into MiXCR, producing one record per CDR3 protein. The repertoire holds roughly 30,000 distinct CDR3 sequences, with about 7% as singletons. Overall study results and limits: Reports say that about two months after transplant, the alpha-beta T cells came out of several hundred graft clones that had expanded.

Their recognized antigens are unknown. This sample comprised peripheral blood, obtained 60 days after TCRalphabeta/CD19-depleted stem cell transplant. Receptors originate from a child under two years old who had a stem cell transplant for acute myeloid leukemia, so the T cells may come from the graft donor.

In its sample, this clonotype was seen many times. V usage is TRBV12-3 or TRBV12-4 and J usage is TRBJ1-2, with D tentatively TRBD1 (6 bases). Between the trimmed V and J ends, which lost 2 bases and 7 bases, there was a span of 17 bases. This CDR3 spans 15 amino acids. CDR3 nucleotide sequence: TGTGCCAGCAGTTTATGGGGGGCGCATGTGAGTGGCTACACCTTC. It codes for CASSLWGAHVSGYTF.

This clonotype was seen many times. V gene TRBV7-9 combines with J gene TRBJ1-1; D is undetermined. Germline lookup yields CDR1 SEHNR and CDR2 FQNEAQ (reference sequence). This CDR3 is built from 14 residues. The V gene lost 4 bases and the J gene lost 5 bases, with 14 bases spanning the gap. Here the CDR3 reads CASSYPGPITEAFF. The DNA of the CDR3 is TGTGCCAGCAGCTATCCCGGACCCATTACTGAAGCTTTCTTT.

This clonotype was seen repeatedly, ten times or more. This chain uses TRBV20-1 with TRBJ2-7; D is uncertain. This CDR3 has 15 residues. V lost 7 bases to trimming and J lost 5 bases, with 24 bases between them. CDR1 and CDR2 (germline): DFQATT, SNEGSKA (reference sequence). The CDR3 spells CSVPTPGRKAHEQYF. CDR3 sequence (DNA): TGCAGTGTGCCCACGCCGGGCCGGAAGGCCCACGAGCAGTACTTC.

This clonotype was detected ten times or more. The J gene is TRBJ2-5, the V gene TRBV7-8; 10 nucleotides agree with TRBD1. The CDR3 is made up of 16 amino acids. The V gene's germline CDR1 is SGHVS and CDR2 FQNEAQ. The V and J ends lost 5 bases and 3 bases, in that order; junction bases with no gene match: 9. CDR3 in amino acids: CASSRRQGANKETQYF. CDR3 bases: TGTGCCAGCAGCCGGCGACAGGGGGCAAACAAAGAGACCCAGTACTTC.

The sample holds many counts of this clonotype. This rearrangement joins TRBV12-3 or TRBV12-4 to TRBJ2-2; D not resolved. Trimming removed 10 bases from V and 6 bases from J, with 15 bases in between. The CDR3 contains 13 residues. CDR3 DNA sequence: TGTGCCACCTCTCTAGGCGGTCCCGGGGAGCTGTTTTTT. Its protein is CATSLGGPGELFF.

Many counts were recorded for this clonotype. The chain combines TRBV10-3 with TRBJ1-2, with a possible D match to TRBD1 (5 bases). V lost 3 bases and J 4 bases, leaving 15 bases between the germline ends. From germline, CDR1 is ENHRY and CDR2 SYGVKD. This CDR3 spans 15 amino acids. The CDR3 coding sequence is TGTGCCATCAGTGAAGCCCAGGGACCCCTCTATGGCTACACCTTC. It yields the protein CAISEAQGPLYGYTF.

Only a few counts were recorded for this clonotype. The chain is built from TRBV28 and TRBJ2-7; perhaps TRBD1 as D (5 bases). The V end lost 5 bases, the J end lost 2 bases, and 13 bases lay between the germline ends. CDR3 size: 14 residues. Germline assignment: CDR1 MDHEN and CDR2 SYDVKM. The CDR3, as DNA: TGTGCCAGCAGTCCCCAGGGATCCCCCTACGAGCAGTACTTC. It specifies CASSPQGSPYEQYF.

Ten or more counts support this clonotype. The chain uses TRBV4-2 and TRBJ2-7; D may be TRBD1 (5 bases). CDR3 length: 19 amino acids. V gave up 0 bases and J gave up 0 bases, with 21 bases separating them. CDR1 and CDR2 (germline): LGHNA, YNFKEQ. The CDR3 nucleotides read TGTGCCAGCAGCCAAGATGGGGCGAGACCTAGTTCTAGCTCCTACGAGCAGTACTTC. As protein: CASSQDGARPSSSSYEQYF.

This clonotype was counted many times. This chain uses TRBV19 with TRBJ2-1; 8 nucleotides line up with TRBD1. The trim removed 9 bases at V and 2 bases at J, leaving 9 bases unmatched. CDR3 length equals 15 residues. Germline-derived CDR1 and CDR2 are LNHDA and SQIVND (reference sequence). CDR3 amino acids: CASSGQGLAYNEQFF. In DNA form, the CDR3 reads TGTGCCAGCTCCGGACAGGGTTTAGCCTACAATGAGCAGTTCTTC.

This clonotype was counted ten times or more. The J gene is TRBJ2-3, the V gene TRBV5-1; the D gene is possibly TRBD2 (5 bases). This CDR3 region has 15 residues. V lost 3 bases, J lost 5 bases, and 16 bases lay in between. CDR1 is SGHRS and CDR2 is YFSETQ in the germline V gene. CDR3 residues: CASSSRHGMKDTQYF. For the CDR3, the DNA is TGCGCCAGCAGCTCCAGACACGGGATGAAAGATACGCAGTATTTT.

This clonotype has a count of ten or more. CDR3 sequence: CATGRGGTGELFF. The CDR3 coding sequence is TGTGCCACTGGGAGAGGGGGCACCGGGGAGCTGTTTTTT. The chain has TRBV6-1 and TRBJ2-2; D is possibly TRBD1 (6 bases). The germline gives CDR1 MNHNS, CDR2 SASEGT. V was clipped by 10 bases and J by 4 bases, with 13 bases between them. This CDR3 spans 13 amino acids.

The rearrangement links TRBV27 to TRBJ2-5; TRBD2 aligns across 9 bases. The CDR3 totals 15 residues. V lost 2 bases to trimming and J lost 4 bases; unmatched junction nucleotides: 5. Per the germline V gene, CDR1 is MNHEY and CDR2 is SMNVEV (reference sequence). CDR3 amino acids: CASSLRGRAGETQYF. CDR3 coding DNA: TGTGCCAGCAGTTTACGCGGGAGGGCCGGAGAGACCCAGTACTTC.

This clonotype was seen many times. V is TRBV19 and J is TRBJ1-1; tentative D call: TRBD1 (6 bases). Germline V gives CDR1 LNHDA, CDR2 SQIVND (reference sequence). There are 13 residues in the CDR3. Between the trimmed V and J ends, which lost 5 bases and 2 bases, there was a span of 9 bases. The CDR3 protein is CASSLQGNTEAFF. CDR3 sequence (DNA): TGTGCCAGTAGTTTACAGGGAAACACTGAAGCTTTCTTT.

The sample holds a few counts of this clonotype. This chain joins TRBV10-3 and TRBJ2-5; D unclear. V was clipped by 7 bases and J by 2 bases, with 11 bases between them. Per germline, CDR1 ENHRY and CDR2 SYGVKD. The CDR3 is 13 amino acids. The CDR3 region has the DNA TGTGCCATCAACCAGGAAGGGCAAGAGACCCAGTACTTC. Translated: CAINQEGQETQYF.

Ten or more counts support this clonotype. The rearrangement joins TRBV4-3 to TRBJ2-5; the D gene is possibly TRBD1 (6 bases). V dropped 8 bases and J dropped 2 bases, with 12 bases sitting between them. CDR3 length: 13 residues. Germline-derived CDR1 and CDR2 are LGHNA and YSLEER. The CDR3 DNA reads TGCGCCAGCGCGGACAGTACACAAGAGACCCAGTACTTC. Translating gives CASADSTQETQYF.

This clonotype was seen many times. The CDR3 sequence is CATGPGGGLETQYF. The CDR3 region has the DNA TGTGCCACCGGACCAGGGGGGGGTCTGGAGACCCAGTACTTC. This chain connects TRBV15 to TRBJ2-5; tentatively, D is TRBD1 or TRBD2 (7 bases each). This CDR3 contains 14 residues. V lost 8 bases to trimming and J lost 5 bases, with 18 bases between them. CDR1 and CDR2 from the germline V gene are LNHNV and YYDKDF (reference sequence).

V usage is TRBV12-3 or TRBV12-4 and J usage is TRBJ1-2; 9 nucleotides align to TRBD1. V trimming: 5 bases; J trimming: 6 bases; junction bases outside the gene matches: 10. This CDR3 region has 15 residues. CDR3 amino acids: CASSPQGALWNGYTF. CDR3 coding DNA: TGTGCCAGCAGTCCACAGGGGGCGCTTTGGAATGGCTACACCTTC.

In this sample, this clonotype turned up many times. This chain uses TRBV2 with TRBJ2-1; 8 bases are shared with TRBD1. Germline values: CDR1 SNHLY, CDR2 FYNNEI. The V segment lost 9 bases and the J segment 2 bases; nucleotides outside the gene matches: 3. This CDR3 contains 13 residues. CDR3 loop: CASLQGAYNEQFF. The CDR3 nucleotides are TGTGCCAGTTTACAGGGGGCCTACAATGAGCAGTTCTTC.

This clonotype was recorded at least ten times. The chain is built from TRBV28 and TRBJ1-2; D unresolved. Trimming stripped 4 bases from V and 4 bases from J, with 7 bases between. CDR1 and CDR2 from the germline V gene are MDHEN and SYDVKM. The CDR3 has 12 amino acids. The CDR3 region is CASSSDVYGYTF. In nucleotides, the CDR3 is TGTGCCAGCAGTTCGGACGTCTATGGCTACACCTTC.

This clonotype has at least ten counts. The chain combines TRBV3-1 with TRBJ2-1; D is perhaps TRBD2 (5 bases). CDR3 size: 15 residues. Between the trimmed V and J ends, which lost 1 base and 8 bases, there was a span of 15 bases. Germline V gene lookup returns CDR1 LGHDT and CDR2 YNNKEL (reference sequence). This CDR3 reads CASSQGRGPWDEQFF. The CDR3 coding sequence is TGTGCCAGCAGCCAAGGCAGAGGGCCTTGGGATGAGCAGTTCTTC.

This clonotype appeared many times. This chain connects TRBV27 to TRBJ1-1, with D unresolved. V was trimmed by 11 bases and J by 2 bases, leaving 15 bases between them. Germline V gene data show CDR1 as MNHEY and CDR2 as SMNVEV (reference sequence). The length of the CDR3 is 13 residues. CDR3 residues: CAVGRTFNTEAFF. In DNA, the CDR3 is TGTGCCGTCGGACGGACGTTTAACACTGAAGCTTTCTTT.

This clonotype was seen at least ten times. The rearrangement uses TRBV7-9 and TRBJ1-6; TRBD1 might be the D (5 bases). Germline V gives CDR1 SEHNR, CDR2 FQNEAQ (reference sequence). CDR3 length: 13 amino acids. V was cut by 5 bases and J by 10 bases, with 12 bases left in between. The DNA of the CDR3 is TGTGCCAGCAGCCATGACAGTCACTCACCCCTCCACTTT. This sequence encodes CASSHDSHSPLHF. Together with reference TRBV7-9 and TRBJ1-6, the CDR3 gives the full variable domain: DTGVSQNPRHKITKRGQNVTFRCDPISEHNRLYWYRQTLGQGPEFLTYFQNEAQLEKSRLLSDRFSAERPKGSFSTLEIQRTEQGDSAMYLCASSHDSHSPLHFGNGTRLTVT.

This clonotype was observed at least ten times. The genes are TRBV29-1 and TRBJ2-4, with D perhaps given as TRBD1 or TRBD2 (6 bases each). The V and J ends lost 3 bases and 7 bases respectively, with 16 bases between them. Germline CDR1 is SQVTM and CDR2 is ANQGSEA. The CDR3 consists of 14 residues. CDR3 DNA: TGCAGCGTTGAGGGGGGCGGAGGGTCTAACATTCAGTACTTC. Amino acid sequence: CSVEGGGGSNIQYF.

The chain combines TRBV20-1 with TRBJ2-5; 13 nucleotides line up with TRBD2. This CDR3 is 16 amino acids long. CDR1 and CDR2 (germline): DFQATT, SNEGSKA (reference sequence). CDR3 in DNA: TGCTGCGCTAGAGATTGGCGGACTAGCGGGAGAGAGACCCAGTACTTC. This encodes CCARDWRTSGRETQYF.

This clonotype was seen at least ten times. For the CDR3, the DNA is TGCAGTGCTCGCACTATAGGGGACAGGGTTTACGAGCAGTACTTC. This gives the protein CSARTIGDRVYEQYF. The chain combines TRBV20-1 with TRBJ2-7; 9 bases align to TRBD1. J gave up 4 bases and V 5 bases, and 12 bases lay outside the gene matches. CDR1 is DFQATT and CDR2 is SNEGSKA in the germline V gene (reference sequence). This CDR3 region has 15 residues.

This clonotype showed up many times. J is TRBJ1-2 and V is TRBV28; D is unresolved. Trimming took off 5 bases at V and 4 bases at J, with 8 bases between the two ends. The CDR3 length is 12 residues. Germline V gene lookup returns CDR1 MDHEN and CDR2 SYDVKM. CDR3 amino acids: CASSPGLYGYTF. In nucleotides, the CDR3 is TGTGCCAGCAGTCCAGGTCTCTATGGCTACACCTTC.

At least ten counts were recorded for this clonotype. The chain couples TRBV6-2 or TRBV6-3 to TRBJ2-7; 11 bases fit TRBD1. V shed 0 bases and J 2 bases; nucleotides not matched to a gene: 3. The germline V gene has CDR1 MNHEY and CDR2 SVGEGT. CDR3 length: 16 residues. In DNA, the CDR3 is TGTGCCAGCAGTTACTCCCGGGACAGGGGGGCCTACGAGCAGTACTTC. Its protein is CASSYSRDRGAYEQYF.